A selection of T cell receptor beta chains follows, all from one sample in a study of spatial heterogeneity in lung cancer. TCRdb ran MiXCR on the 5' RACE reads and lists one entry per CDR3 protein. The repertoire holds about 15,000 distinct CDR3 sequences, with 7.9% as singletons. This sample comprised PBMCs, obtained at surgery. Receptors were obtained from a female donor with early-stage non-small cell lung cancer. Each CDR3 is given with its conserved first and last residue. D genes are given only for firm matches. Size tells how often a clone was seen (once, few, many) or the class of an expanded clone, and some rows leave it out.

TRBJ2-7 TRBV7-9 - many TGTGCCAGCAGCTTAGGGGACCATTCAGGAGAGCAGTACTTC CASSLGDHSGEQYF
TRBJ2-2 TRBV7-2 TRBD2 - TGTGCCAGCAGCCAACAGCGGGGGGGCACCGGGGAGCTGTTTTTT CASSQQRGGTGELFF
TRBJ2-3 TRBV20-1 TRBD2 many TGCAGTGCTAGAGATAACGGCGGGAGGGCCGGTACAGATACGCAGTATTTT CSARDNGGRAGTDTQYF
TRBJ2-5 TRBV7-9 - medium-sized TGTGCCAGCAGTTTACTGAGTTCGGAAGAGACCCAGTACTTC CASSLLSSEETQYF
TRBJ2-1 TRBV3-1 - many TGTGCCAGCAGCCAGCCAGGACAGACCTACAATGAGCAGTTCTTC CASSQPGQTYNEQFF
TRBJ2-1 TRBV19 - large TGTGCCAGTAGTATAACGGCCAGCTACAATGAGCAGTTCTTC CASSITASYNEQFF
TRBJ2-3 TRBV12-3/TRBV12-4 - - TGTGCCAGCAGCTCAGGACAGAGCACAGATACGCAGTATTTT CASSSGQSTDTQYF
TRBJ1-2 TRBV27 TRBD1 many TGTGCCAGCAGTCCCGACAGGGCGGACTATGGCTACACCTTC CASSPDRADYGYTF
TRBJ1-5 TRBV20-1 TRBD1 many TGCAGTGCTAGAGACCCCAGGGGGATGAGTCAGCCCCAGCATTTT CSARDPRGMSQPQHF
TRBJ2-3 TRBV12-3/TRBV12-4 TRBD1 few TGTGCCAGCAGTCTCTTATCAGGGGGCGAACCAGATACGCAGTATTTT CASSLLSGGEPDTQYF
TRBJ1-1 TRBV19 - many TGTGCCAGTACCGCCCGGGACCGAGACACTGAAGCTTTCTTT CASTARDRDTEAFF
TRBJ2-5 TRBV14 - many TGTGCCAGCAGCCAAGGGCCCCAGGCAGGGGAGACCCAGTACTTC CASSQGPQAGETQYF
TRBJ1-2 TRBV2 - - TGTGCCGGGCGGCAGGGAGGCTCTTATGGTGGCTACACCTTC CAGRQGGSYGGYTF
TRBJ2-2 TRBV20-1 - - TGCAGTGCTACCCCGAGGGATTGGGGCACCGGGGAGCTGTTTTTT CSATPRDWGTGELFF
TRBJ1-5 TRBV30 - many TGTGCCTGGAGTCCACTACAGGGTAGGAGCAATCAGCCCCAGCATTTT CAWSPLQGRSNQPQHF
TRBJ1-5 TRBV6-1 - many TGTGCCAGCAGTGGGGGAGGGCCAAGCAATCAGCCCCAGCATTTT CASSGGGPSNQPQHF
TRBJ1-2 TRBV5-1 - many TGCGCTTCCAAGAGGGCACAAGGAAACTATGGCTACACCTTC CASKRAQGNYGYTF
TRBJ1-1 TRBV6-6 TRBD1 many TGTGCCAGTAGGACAGGGGCGGGAACTGAAGCTTTCTTT CASRTGAGTEAFF
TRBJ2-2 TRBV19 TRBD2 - TGTGCCAGTAGTAAAGCATCCCCGGGAGGGCGGACCGGGGAGCTGTTTTTT CASSKASPGGRTGELFF
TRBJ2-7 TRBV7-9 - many TGTGCCAGCAGCCCATCCCCAGGGACCTACGAGCAGTACTTC CASSPSPGTYEQYF
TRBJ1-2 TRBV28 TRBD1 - TGTGCCAGCAGTCCGGGACAGTTCTATGGCTACACCTTC CASSPGQFYGYTF
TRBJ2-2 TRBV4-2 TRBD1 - TGTGCCAGCAGCCTCCCGACAGGGGCGATCGAAGGCACCGGGGAGCTGTTTTTT CASSLPTGAIEGTGELFF
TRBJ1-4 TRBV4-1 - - TGCGCCAGCAGCGACCCCCGTGGGGTTGAAAAACTGTTTTTT CASSDPRGVEKLFF
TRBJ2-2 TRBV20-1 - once TGCAGTGCTAGATGGAGGGGGCGGACTCCCGGGGAGCCGTTTTTT CSARWRGRTPGEPFF
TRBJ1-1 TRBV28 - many TGTGCCAGCAGTCAGGTCCGGGCAGGGAGGACTGAAGCTTTCTTT CASSQVRAGRTEAFF
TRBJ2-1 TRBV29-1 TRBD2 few TGCAGCGTCTCCGGGACTAGCGGGAGGTATGAGCAGTTCTTC CSVSGTSGRYEQFF
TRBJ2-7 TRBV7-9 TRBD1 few TGTGCCAGCAGCTACCTTGGACAGGGGCAACACGAGCAGTACTTC CASSYLGQGQHEQYF